This T cell receptor (beta chain) was identified in a study of blood T cell repertoires in COVID-19. The table came from immunoSEQ multiplex PCR; TCRdb's copy has only in-frame clones and leaves some out. The sample has 40,000 to 65,000 clones, roughly three quarters seen once; the top ten hold just under 15%. The germline V gene encodes CDR1 MRHNA and CDR2 SNTAGT. CDR3 length: 20 amino acids. Trimming removed 6 bases at V and 2 bases at J, with 28 bases between. V usage is TRBV6-4 and J usage is TRBJ2-2; tentatively, D is TRBD1 (8 bases). The material sequenced was peripheral blood. The TCR sequence derives from a human donor with active or convalescent COVID-19. The donor label of this sample is uncertain. CDR3 sequence reads: CASSGEGTGSSPANTGELFF. For the CDR3, the DNA is TGTGCCAGCAGCGGGGAGGGGACAGGATCGTCACCGGCTAACACCGGGGAGCTGTTTTTT.